The 15 T cell receptor beta chains reported below all come from one sample, sequenced in a study of T cells in Graves' hyperthyroidism and ophthalmopathy. Amplification yielded TCR beta CDR3 regions, with RNA transcripts as the source. HTBI primers were used for first-round RT-PCR of the TCR CDR3. TCRdb processed the multiplex PCR reads anew with MiXCR; each CDR3 protein has one entry. Of roughly 400,000 distinct CDR3 sequences in the sample, 15% to 19% were seen once. Material: blood. These receptors all stem from a woman aged 18-29 years with Graves' hyperthyroidism that later progressed to Graves' ophthalmopathy.

The V call is TRBV30, the J call TRBJ2-5, with 16 bases that match TRBD2. Per germline, CDR1 GTSNPN and CDR2 SVGIG (reference sequence). The CDR3 sequence is 17 residues long. The J segment lost 3 bases and the V segment lost 2 bases, leaving 6 bases of the junction unmatched. CDR3 nucleotides: TGTGCCTGGAGTCAGGGACTAGCGGGAGGGCCTGAAGAGACCCAGTACTTC. Translation: CAWSQGLAGGPEETQYF.

This chain joins TRBV5-6 and TRBJ1-2; 8 positions match TRBD1. Trimming took 2 bases from V and 6 from J; bases not matched to a gene: 9. CDR3 length: 15 amino acids. Germline-derived CDR1 and CDR2 are SGHDT and YYEEEE. In nucleotides, the CDR3 is TGTGCCAGCAGCTTTTGGTCCGGGACAGGTCATGGCTACACCTTC. As protein: CASSFWSGTGHGYTF.

This clonotype has a count of ten or more. One end of the junction is discordant with germline, which a read error may explain. V and J are TRBV5-1 and TRBJ2-7; TRBD1 matches 10 bases. Per germline, CDR1 SGHRS and CDR2 YFSETQ. The CDR3 length is 14 residues. CDR3 residues: CASSPRDRGYEQYF. The CDR3 DNA sequence: TGTGCCAGCAGTCCTCGGGACAGGGGCTACGAGCAGTACTTC.

This sequence joins TRBV12-3 or TRBV12-4 and TRBJ2-1; TRBD1 matches 8 bases. Unmatched junction bases numbered 19, after V lost 6 bases and J lost 12 bases. The CDR3 runs 16 residues. The CDR3 here is CASSRAGQVASGGQFF. The CDR3 bases are TGTGCCAGCAGCCGTGCGGGACAGGTGGCCTCAGGTGGGCAGTTCTTC.

The chain recombines TRBV15 with TRBJ2-5, with D tentatively TRBD1 (5 bases). The germline V gene has CDR1 LNHNV and CDR2 YYDKDF (reference sequence). V shed 3 bases and J shed 1 base, with 15 bases lying between them. The CDR3 sequence is 16 residues long. CDR3 sequence reads: CATSRNKGFIQETQYF. In DNA, the CDR3 is TGTGCCACCAGCAGGAATAAGGGGTTTATCCAAGAGACCCAGTACTTC.

There are a few counts of this clonotype. This chain joins TRBV7-2 and TRBJ2-1, with 9 positions matching TRBD2. The CDR3 is 15 amino acids. The germline V gene has CDR1 SGHTA and CDR2 FQGNSA. The trim removed 2 bases at V and 9 bases at J, leaving 8 bases unmatched. As DNA, the CDR3 is TGTGCCAGCAGCTTAAAAGCGGGAGGCTTTACTGAGCAGTTCTTC. Translating it yields CASSLKAGGFTEQFF.

This clonotype was observed at least ten times. The V gene is TRBV6-1, the J gene TRBJ1-3; unclear D gene. The CDR3 runs 13 residues. In germline, CDR1 is MNHNS, CDR2 SASEGT. Trimming removed 6 bases from V and 3 bases from J, with 9 bases in between. The CDR3 DNA reads as TGTGCCAGCAGCTCCGGACGTGGAAACACCATATATTTT. Translating gives CASSSGRGNTIYF.

The genes are TRBV7-9 and TRBJ2-7; 8 positions match TRBD1. This CDR3 is 16 amino acids long. Germline CDR1 and CDR2: SEHNR and FQNEAQ (reference sequence). With V trimmed by 1 base and J by 4 bases, 9 bases remained unmatched. CDR3 DNA: TGTGCCAGCAGCTTAGACCAGCGGACAGGGTTATACGAGCAGTACTTC. It specifies CASSLDQRTGLYEQYF.

V and J are TRBV10-1 and TRBJ2-7, with D perhaps matching TRBD1 (6 bases). Per germline, CDR1 WNHNN and CDR2 SYGVQD (reference sequence). Between the trimmed V and J ends, which lost 11 bases and 4 bases, there was a span of 27 bases. There are 16 residues in the CDR3. CDR3 amino acids: CAPKGDRGEGTYEQYF. The CDR3 DNA reads TGCGCCCCTAAGGGGGACCGGGGAGAAGGAACGTACGAGCAGTACTTC.

The CDR3 sequence is CARMGRGGNTIYF. The CDR3 bases are TGTGCCCGTATGGGAAGGGGGGGAAACACCATATATTTT. The rearrangement uses TRBV30 and TRBJ1-3, with D tentatively TRBD1 (6 bases). The CDR3 sequence is 13 residues long. V was clipped by 8 bases and J by 4 bases, with 15 bases between them. Germline CDR1 reads GTSNPN; CDR2 reads SVGIG (reference sequence).

This clonotype was seen only a few times. The V gene is TRBV20-1, the J gene TRBJ2-3; TRBD2 might be the D (6 bases). The CDR3 consists of 13 residues. Germline V gene lookup returns CDR1 DFQATT and CDR2 SNEGSKA (reference sequence). The V and J ends lost 6 bases and 4 bases respectively, with 14 bases between them. CDR3 bases: TGCAGTGCCCCCCGTAGCGGAGCAGATACGCAGTATTTT. Protein product: CSAPRSGADTQYF.

This clonotype was detected many times. This chain links TRBV2 with TRBJ2-7; 8 bases are shared with TRBD1. The V segment lost 6 bases and the J segment 6 bases; nucleotides outside the gene matches: 16. Germline values: CDR1 SNHLY, CDR2 FYNNEI. The CDR3 runs 16 residues. The CDR3, as DNA: TGTGCCAGCAGAAAACAACCGGGACAGGCCTTCGGCGAGCAGTACTTC. It specifies CASRKQPGQAFGEQYF.

This clonotype was observed at least ten times. The rearrangement joins TRBV6-5 to TRBJ2-7; D may match TRBD1 or TRBD2 (5 bases each). Looked up from germline, CDR1 is MNHEY and CDR2 is SVGAGI. The CDR3 is 14 amino acids. V lost 2 bases and J 2 bases, leaving 10 bases between the germline ends. The CDR3 DNA reads TGTGCCAGCAGTTACCGGCAGGGACCCTACGAGCAGTACTTC. This sequence encodes CASSYRQGPYEQYF.

The V gene is TRBV15, the J gene TRBJ2-2; D gene ambiguous. This CDR3 region has 12 residues. Between the trimmed V and J ends, which lost 0 bases and 8 bases, there was a span of 4 bases. Germline assignment: CDR1 LNHNV and CDR2 YYDKDF (reference sequence). CDR3 in amino acids: CATSRDGGELFF. The CDR3 coding sequence is TGTGCCACCAGCAGAGACGGAGGGGAGCTGTTTTTT. The entire variable domain, with the rest obtained from reference TRBV15 and TRBJ2-2, is as follows: DAMVIQNPRYQVTQFGKPVTLSCSQTLNHNVMYWYQQKSSQAPKLLFHYYDKDFNNEADTPDNFQSRRPNTSFCFLDIRSPGLGDTAMYLCATSRDGGELFFGEGSRLTVL.

The V gene is TRBV12-3 or TRBV12-4, the J gene TRBJ1-6; 7 positions match TRBD1. This CDR3 spans 14 amino acids. Unmatched junction bases numbered 6, after V lost 5 bases and J lost 8 bases. DNA of the CDR3: TGTGCCAGCAGTAACCGGGACAGCCATTCACCCCTCCACTTT. Its protein product is CASSNRDSHSPLHF.